Below, 24 T cell receptor beta chains from the same sample are listed, as sequenced in a study of T cells in Graves' hyperthyroidism and ophthalmopathy. RNA transcripts were the template for amplifying TCR beta CDR3 regions. An initial round of RT-PCR targeting the TCR CDR3 relied on the HTBI primer set. From the multiplex PCR reads, TCRdb called clonotypes with MiXCR, one entry per CDR3 protein. The profile covers about 380,000 distinct CDR3 sequences, with around 13% appearing a single time and 11% taken by the ten largest. Sequenced sample: blood. These receptors were collected from a woman aged 60 to 75 with Graves' hyperthyroidism.

This clonotype was observed many times. The chain uses TRBV2 and TRBJ2-7, with D possibly TRBD1 on 5 matching bases. V lost 5 bases and J 3 bases, leaving 11 bases between the germline ends. Per germline, CDR1 SNHLY and CDR2 FYNNEI. The CDR3 runs to 13 residues. CDR3: CASSKGQDYEQYF. CDR3 nucleotides: TGTGCCAGCAGTAAAGGACAAGACTACGAGCAGTACTTC.

On this clonotype: This may stem from a read error, because a much larger clone lies one nucleotide away. The chain employs TRBV27 and TRBJ2-1, with TRBD1 as a possible D gene (6 bases). This CDR3 region has 15 residues. Germline loops: CDR1 MNHEY, CDR2 SMNVEV (reference sequence). CDR3 sequence: CTSSLPGDLYNEQFF. The CDR3 nucleotides are TGTACCAGCAGTTTACCAGGGGACCTTTACAATGAGCAGTTCTTC.

This clonotype appeared many times. This chain uses TRBV20-1 with TRBJ2-7, with 7 positions matching TRBD2. V shed 5 bases, J shed 4 bases, and the junction held 8 bases outside the gene matches. This CDR3 spans 13 amino acids. The V gene's germline CDR1 is DFQATT and CDR2 SNEGSKA (reference sequence). This CDR3 reads CSAGRDYEYEQYF. In DNA, the CDR3 is TGCAGTGCTGGCCGGGACTACGAATACGAGCAGTACTTC.

This clonotype was seen repeatedly, ten times or more. V is TRBV11-1 and J is TRBJ2-7; 10 bases fit TRBD2. J was trimmed by 5 bases and V by 7 bases; bases with no gene match: 5. CDR3 length: 13 amino acids. Germline values: CDR1 SGHAT, CDR2 FQDESV (reference sequence). The CDR3 bases are TGTGCCAGCACATTAGCGGGAGGCAACGAGCAGTACTTC. Translating it yields CASTLAGGNEQYF.

This clonotype occurred many times. V gene TRBV30 combines with J gene TRBJ1-5; TRBD1 matches at 7 bases. In germline, CDR1 is GTSNPN, CDR2 SVGIG (reference sequence). The length of the CDR3 is 16 residues. V was pared by 0 bases and J by 0 bases, with 5 bases of the junction left unmatched. CDR3 sequence: CAWSVQGRDSNQPQHF. As DNA, the CDR3 is TGTGCCTGGAGTGTACAGGGGAGGGATAGCAATCAGCCCCAGCATTTT.

This clonotype was seen many times. This chain joins TRBV20-1 and TRBJ2-7; 7 bases agree with TRBD1. In germline, CDR1 is DFQATT, CDR2 SNEGSKA (reference sequence). The CDR3 loop spans 12 amino acids. The ends lost 7 bases at V and 6 bases at J; junction bases unmatched: 9. The CDR3 DNA sequence: TGCAGTGTTAGGGACAGTCGGAGCGAGCAGTACTTC. It encodes CSVRDSRSEQYF.

In the case of this clonotype: A junction end diverges from the germline sequence, so it may reflect a read error. The chain joins TRBV5-1 to TRBJ1-2; perhaps TRBD1 as D (5 bases). This CDR3 spans 17 amino acids. From germline, CDR1 is SGHRS and CDR2 YFSETQ. The CDR3 sequence: CASSSRAGSIGVNGYTF. CDR3 nucleotide sequence: TGTGCCAGCAGCTCCCGTGCAGGGTCGATAGGGGTAAATGGCTACACCTTC.

The chain has TRBV7-9 and TRBJ2-7, with TRBD2 matching over 14 bases. J gave up 7 bases and V 5 bases, and 7 bases lay outside the gene matches. CDR3 length: 15 amino acids. Germline values: CDR1 SEHNR, CDR2 FQNEAQ (reference sequence). The DNA of the CDR3 is TGTGCCAGCAGCCGGGGGACTAGCGGGAGACCGGAGCAGTACTTC. Translation: CASSRGTSGRPEQYF.

Only a few counts were recorded for this clonotype. This chain uses TRBV5-1 with TRBJ1-6, with no clear D. This CDR3 has 11 amino acids. V was pared by 4 bases and J by 7 bases, with 3 bases between. Germline V lookup: CDR1 SGHRS, CDR2 YFSETQ. CDR3 DNA sequence: TGCGCCAGCAGCGAAAATTCACCCCTCCACTTT. Translating it yields CASSENSPLHF.

In its sample, this clonotype was seen a few times. V usage is TRBV19 and J usage is TRBJ2-2; unclear D gene. There are 14 residues in the CDR3. The V gene lost 4 bases and the J gene lost 4 bases, with 10 bases spanning the gap. CDR1 LNHDA and CDR2 SQIVND come from the germline V gene (reference sequence). In DNA, the CDR3 is TGTGCCAGTAGTACTCCTCTTATCACCGGGGAGCTGTTTTTT. It translates to CASSTPLITGELFF.

This clonotype was observed a handful of times. V is TRBV19 and J is TRBJ1-3; D not certain. CDR1 and CDR2 from the germline V gene are LNHDA and SQIVND (reference sequence). This CDR3 has 13 amino acids. V lost 8 bases, J lost 9 bases, and 17 bases lay in between. The CDR3 spells CASSDAGGVTIYF. CDR3 DNA sequence: TGTGCCAGTTCGGACGCCGGCGGCGTCACCATATATTTT.

This clonotype was seen many times. The chain carries TRBV30 and TRBJ1-1, with D tentatively TRBD1 (6 bases). The CDR3 covers 14 residues. Germline values: CDR1 GTSNPN, CDR2 SVGIG (reference sequence). V lost 0 bases to trimming and J lost 5 bases, with 13 bases between them. The CDR3 DNA sequence: TGTGCCTGGAGTGTAGGCAGGGGATGGACTGAAGCTTTCTTT. It translates to CAWSVGRGWTEAFF.

This clonotype was observed at least ten times. This chain uses TRBV6-5 with TRBJ1-3; 7 nucleotides agree with TRBD1. This CDR3 has 17 residues. The V segment lost 0 bases and the J segment 1 base; nucleotides outside the gene matches: 6. The germline CDR1 and CDR2 sequences are MNHEY and SVGAGI. The CDR3 region has the DNA TGTGCCAGCAGTTACTCGCGCCAGGGGGTATCTGGAAACACCATATATTTT. It encodes CASSYSRQGVSGNTIYF.

The CDR3 loop is CASKGTGELFF. For the CDR3, the DNA is TGTGCCAGCAAAGGGACCGGGGAGCTGTTTTTT. The rearrangement joins TRBV27 to TRBJ2-2; D remains ambiguous. V shed 7 bases and J shed 5 bases, with 5 bases lying between them. Per the germline V gene, CDR1 is MNHEY and CDR2 is SMNVEV (reference sequence). The CDR3 runs 11 residues.

There are many counts of this clonotype. J is TRBJ2-1 and V is TRBV6-1; 14 bases are shared with TRBD2. Per germline, CDR1 MNHNS and CDR2 SASEGT. The CDR3 spans 15 residues. Trimming took 5 bases from V and 8 from J; bases not matched to a gene: 5. The CDR3: CASSPGTSGSDEQFF. CDR3 DNA sequence: TGTGCCAGCAGTCCCGGGACTAGCGGGAGTGATGAGCAGTTCTTC.

This clonotype was observed at least ten times. The V gene is TRBV5-1, the J gene TRBJ1-1, with D perhaps matching TRBD1 (6 bases). The germline V gene encodes CDR1 SGHRS and CDR2 YFSETQ. Trimming left V 4 bases short and J 5 bases short, with 12 bases between. This CDR3 comprises 13 residues. CDR3 DNA sequence: TGCGCCAGCAGCACGGGCAGGGGAACTGAAGCTTTCTTT. As protein: CASSTGRGTEAFF.

This clonotype has ten or more counts. This chain's CDR3 is CASSLAGTAFTYEQYF. CDR3 DNA: TGTGCCAGCAGCTTAGCGGGGACAGCGTTTACCTACGAGCAGTACTTC. The rearrangement joins TRBV7-8 to TRBJ2-7, with 7 nucleotides matching TRBD1. The CDR3 runs 16 residues. Germline-derived CDR1 and CDR2 are SGHVS and FQNEAQ. The trim removed 0 bases at V and 2 bases at J, leaving 7 bases unmatched. Full variable domain (rest looked up from reference TRBV7-8 and TRBJ2-7): GAGVSQSPRYKVAKRGQDVALRCDPISGHVSLFWYQQALGQGPEFLTYFQNEAQLDKSGLPSDRFFAERPEGSVSTLKIQRTQQEDSAVYLCASSLAGTAFTYEQYFGPGTRLTVT.

This clonotype was seen ten or more times. The V call is TRBV27, the J call TRBJ2-7; 7 nucleotides agree with TRBD2. The CDR3 is 14 residues long. Germline CDR1 and CDR2: MNHEY and SMNVEV (reference sequence). Trimming took 5 bases from V and 5 from J; bases not matched to a gene: 9. CDR3 in amino acids: CASSPWGGRDEQYF. CDR3 nucleotide sequence: TGTGCCAGCAGTCCGTGGGGAGGGCGCGACGAGCAGTACTTC.

The CDR3 DNA sequence: TGTGCCAGCAGTTTGGGACTAGCGGGAGCTGGCACCGGGGAGCTGTTTTTT. Its protein product is CASSLGLAGAGTGELFF. The gene calls are TRBV6-1 and TRBJ2-2, with TRBD2 identical over 14 bases. The germline V gene encodes CDR1 MNHNS and CDR2 SASEGT. Trimming cost V 5 bases and J 4 bases; bases outside gene matches: 6. The CDR3 contains 17 residues.

This clonotype was detected many times. J is TRBJ2-3 and V is TRBV11-3; 13 bases align to TRBD2. There are 18 residues in the CDR3. V was clipped by 2 bases and J by 5 bases; unmatched bases: 10. Germline CDR1 is SGHNT and CDR2 is YENEEA. CDR3 nucleotides: TGTGCCAGCAGCTTAATAGAGGGACTAGCGGGATTGGGAGATACGCAGTATTTT. It is translated as CASSLIEGLAGLGDTQYF.

This clonotype was detected ten times or more. The chain has TRBV20-1 and TRBJ2-3, with a weak D call TRBD2 (5 bases). Trimming took off 8 bases at V and 4 bases at J, with 10 bases between the two ends. This CDR3 comprises 11 residues. CDR1 DFQATT and CDR2 SNEGSKA come from the germline V gene (reference sequence). In DNA, the CDR3 is TGCAGTCATGGGAGCGCAGATACGCAGTATTTT. Its translation is CSHGSADTQYF.

This clonotype was picked up many times. The chain carries TRBV4-2 and TRBJ1-1; a weak D match, TRBD1 (5 bases). This CDR3 is built from 14 residues. CDR1 LGHNA and CDR2 YNFKEQ come from the germline V gene. Trimming removed 3 bases from V and 4 bases from J, with 12 bases in between. CDR3 region: CASSHLRDGTEAFF. CDR3 sequence (DNA): TGTGCCAGCAGCCACCTACGGGACGGCACTGAAGCTTTCTTT.

This rearrangement joins TRBV9 to TRBJ2-7; D call uncertain. Deletions cut 4 bases from V and 2 bases from J, with 13 bases between. Germline V lookup: CDR1 SGDLS, CDR2 YYNGEE. This CDR3 comprises 14 residues. The CDR3: CASSLGYGPYEQYF. In DNA, the CDR3 is TGTGCCAGCAGCCTAGGCTATGGACCCTACGAGCAGTACTTC.

The V and J genes are TRBV20-1 and TRBJ2-1, with TRBD2 matching over 7 bases. The germline CDR1 and CDR2 sequences are DFQATT and SNEGSKA (reference sequence). Trimming at V came to 3 bases and at J to 9 bases, leaving 8 bases not matched to a gene. The CDR3 covers 13 residues. This CDR3 is CSARVRLAVEQFF. The DNA for the CDR3 is TGCAGTGCTAGGGTTCGGCTAGCGGTTGAGCAGTTCTTC.